This TCR beta chain was recovered during a study of breast tumors, draining lymph nodes, adjacent tissues. This clonotype came up many times. As yet, its antigen is unknown. Findings and limits, study-wide: Tumor TCR diversity was below lymph nodes but above nontumor tissue. Compared with basal-like, luminal-like tumors shared significantly more repertoire with nontumor tissue. Tumor T cell lymph node origin was a supported hypothesis, not proven. The data were judged consistent with most tumor T cells coming from lymph node and expanding in tumor.

A single record per CDR3 protein comes from TCRdb applying MiXCR to the multiplex PCR reads. Of around 21,000 distinct CDR3 sequences listed, around 41% are singletons. The sequence came from a female donor with breast cancer. Some clones in this sample may be carry-over from other donors' samples. Sequences were obtained from breast tumor tissue.

The CDR3 loop is CASSLAAARVTEAFF. The CDR3 region has the DNA TGCGCCAGCAGCTTGGCGGCCGCCCGGGTCACTGAAGCTTTCTTT. The chain has TRBV5-1 and TRBJ1-1, with D unclear. The CDR3 consists of 15 residues. Germline lookup yields CDR1 SGHRS and CDR2 YFSETQ. The V end lost 0 bases, the J end lost 4 bases, and 13 bases lay between the germline ends.